This T cell receptor beta chain was profiled in a study of shared clonotypes between healthy human individuals (dated by TCRdb to about 2020). With respect to the entire study: A couple of women and a few men aged 18 to 49 years were included in the cohort. The study deeply sequenced blood TCR repertoires of about 5 healthy adults to estimate repertoire size and the extent of clonotype sharing between individuals. For each donor, CD4 naive and CD4 memory were each given three plates, CD8 naive was given two plates, and CD8 memory was given one plate. Leukapheresis yielded between about 0.94 and 8.9 billion PBMCs per donor. To increase sequencing depth and limit assay-specific biases, different laboratories used diverse techniques to prepare libraries and sequence TCR repertoires. What the study reported, not specific to this receptor: Because the study included a small number of donors, the genetic and exposure-history diversity represented was limited. Pairwise subsampling led to the expectation that sequencing depth would affect the degree of clonotype sharing among donors. Naive subsets generally had larger estimated clonotype richness than memory subsets did. Higher generation probabilities were observed for clonotypes shared by all four sorted-subset donors than for non-shared clonotypes. Even with the large sequencing depth, rarefaction of the sorted-subset datasets indicated that sequencing was incomplete. Only blood was sampled, and tissue TCR repertoires likely differ from those in blood. Sharing across several donors was observed for around 5% of naive CD4, over 3% of naive CD8, 2% to 2.5% of memory CD4, and around 0.4% of memory CD8 clonotypes.

CD8 naive samples consisted of CD45RO-negative cells that were positively selected for CCR7, yielding a CD45RA+CCR7+ population without TemRA cells. Healthy HIV-negative adults with no recently reported acute infections or vaccinations were included as donors. All donors were Caucasian adults living in Nashville, Tennessee, USA. Blood was collected by leukapheresis, and PBMCs were isolated by Ficoll-Histopaque density gradient centrifugation and then cryopreserved in liquid nitrogen vapor phase. Analytical flow cytometry was used to check the purity and quantity of each magnetically sorted T cell population. Each sorted fraction had its genomic DNA isolated and then quantified by UV absorbance on a Nanodrop 2000c. In regard to this clone: Its binding antigen is unknown. Base-call qualities are not available, and no considerably larger clone is one nucleotide away.

TCR CDR3 regions were amplified from genomic DNA by multiplex PCR using the deep immunoSEQ assay. For each cell subset, the extracted genomic DNA was distributed evenly across all wells of several immunoSEQ 96-well plates, and each plate served as one replicate. For sorted subsets, 150 to 250 ng genomic DNA, equal to about 30,000 T cell genomes, was loaded into each replicate PCR. Purified libraries were measured with a Qubit 3.0 fluorometer, size-checked on a Bioanalyzer 2100, and measured again with the KAPA Library Quantification kit. A separate single-read 150-cycle Illumina NextSeq 550 flow cell was used to sequence each immunoSEQ 96-well plate. The authors' pipeline ran thus. Because the immunoSEQ output held only junctional sequences and lacked quality scores, the filtering could not match the filtering applied to full-length reads. To assign V/J genes and CDR3, sequences were annotated using PyIR, a Python wrapper for IgBLAST v1.9, with IMGT germline references. Reads with weak V/J assignments (E-value above 1e-6), missing CDR3, stop codons, out-of-frame junctions, or ambiguous translated residues were removed. A V3J clonotype was defined by an identical inferred V gene, J gene, and CDR3 amino acid sequence. The percentage overlap between two repertoires was calculated by dividing the number of shared unique clonotypes by the size of the smaller repertoire. Repertoire richness was assessed with RTK rarefaction, the Chao1 estimator, and Recon v2.1 estimates of unobserved clonotypes. Generation probabilities were computed with OLGA for all TCRbeta clonotypes obtained by the gDNA method from several donors. This is the immuneACCESS table as TCRdb keeps it, with only in-frame sequences that have V and J called. A part of the clones is gone; compared with another copy, unresolved V genes explain less than half, and the rest is unexplained. V, J and clone size reflect that table, while D and trimming were determined from the DNA. The sample contains about 2.1 million clones, about 94% of them found a single time. Around 1.8% of the sample is in the top ten clones.

The V end gives up 6 bases and the J end 0 bases, leaving 15 bases in the junction not matched to a gene. Including the terminal cysteine and phenylalanine, the CDR3 comprises 20 residues. The sequence is cut down to CDR3 DNA, 60 bases in frame from base 1. CDR1 and CDR2 are drawn from the germline V gene (reference sequence): MNHEY, SMNVEV. The origin of this receptor is a man aged 18 to 35 in good health. Some clones in this sample may be carry-over from other donors' samples. The sequencing input was naive CD8+ T cells from PBMCs. In the paper's terms, the cell subset or site label means: CD45RA+CCR7+. The V and J segments used are TRBV27 and TRBJ2-3, and 13 junction bases match TRBD2. The nucleotide sequence reads TGTGCCAGCAGACCCAGGGGACTAGCGGGACCAACCGCTAGCACAGATACGCAGTATTTT. This sequence encodes CASRPRGLAGPTASTDTQYF.